This T cell receptor (beta chain) was documented in a study of blood T cell repertoires in COVID-19. The CDR3 has 16 amino acids. Germline CDR1 is GTSNPN and CDR2 is SVGIG (reference sequence). V shed 2 bases, J shed 4 bases, and the junction held 11 bases outside the gene matches. The protocol was immunoSEQ multiplex PCR, while the TCRdb copy is restricted to in-frame clones and leaves out a portion. The table shows some 130,000 clones, with about four fifths occurring only once. Sequencing was carried out using peripheral blood. This receptor was taken from a man between 60 and 75 years old with acute or convalescent COVID-19. V and J are TRBV30 and TRBJ1-3; 7 positions agree with TRBD1. In nucleotides, the CDR3 is TGTGCCTGGAGTACCGGGACAGTTGAACGAGGAAACACCATATATTTT. Amino acids: CAWSTGTVERGNTIYF.